The 18 T cell receptor beta chains given below trace back to one sample, sequenced in a study of T cells after posttransplantation cyclophosphamide. The assay was immunoSEQ multiplex PCR, and TCRdb's table has in-frame clones only and misses some. The record shows 35,000 to 55,000 clones for this sample, with no singletons present. The material sequenced was PBMCs. Every receptor here comes from a man in his forties in good health, CMV-negative, and a related stem cell transplant donor.

This clone has a count of ten or more. The J gene is TRBJ2-7, the V gene TRBV6-5, with TRBD1 as a possible D gene (6 bases). Looked up from germline, CDR1 is MNHEY and CDR2 is SVGAGI. The CDR3 covers 13 residues. V gave up 6 bases and J gave up 6 bases, with 15 bases separating them. The CDR3 here is CASRLQGLSEQYF. The CDR3 DNA follows: TGTGCCAGCAGGCTACAGGGCTTGAGCGAGCAGTACTTC.

The table lists this clone with many counts. This chain uses TRBV10-1 with TRBJ2-7; a weak D match, TRBD2 (5 bases). This CDR3 contains 15 residues. In germline, CDR1 is WNHNN, CDR2 SYGVQD (reference sequence). V was shortened by 8 bases and J by 2 bases, with 19 bases between the two germline ends. The CDR3 loop is CASPRRGETTYEQYV. In nucleotides, the CDR3 is TGCGCCAGCCCCCGCCGGGGAGAAACCACCTACGAGCAGTACGTC.

V usage is TRBV5-8 and J usage is TRBJ2-5; TRBD1 matches 11 bases. The CDR3 sequence is 16 residues long. V lost 2 bases, J lost 5 bases, and 8 bases stayed unmatched. Germline V gene lookup returns CDR1 SGHTS and CDR2 YDEGEE. CDR3 protein: CASSFGDRGTRETQYF. The CDR3 coding sequence is TGTGCCAGCAGCTTTGGGGACAGGGGGACGAGGGAGACCCAGTACTTC.

This clone has a handful of counts. The rearrangement joins TRBV29-1 to TRBJ2-5; 7 nucleotides match TRBD1. TRBJ2-7 matches the DNA end more closely, so the J call is doubtful. The CDR3 totals 14 residues. The germline V gene encodes CDR1 SQVTM and CDR2 ANQGSEA. This CDR3 is CSVAQGQKSYEQYF. CDR3 nucleotides: TGCAGCGTTGCCCAGGGACAGAAATCCTACGAGCAGTACTTC.

Concerning this clone itself: A junction end diverges from the germline sequence, so it may reflect a read error. The rearrangement links TRBV7-7 to TRBJ2-2, with D hard to call. This CDR3 region has 15 residues. The germline V gene encodes CDR1 SSHAT and CDR2 FNYEAQ (reference sequence). CDR3 sequence reads: CASSLMGTHTGELFF. The CDR3, as DNA: TGTGCTAGCAGCTTAATGGGCACTCACACCGGGGAGCTGTTTTTT.

The J gene is TRBJ1-6, the V gene TRBV6-1, with D possibly being TRBD1 (5 bases). CDR1 is MNHNS, CDR2 SASEGT, per germline. The CDR3 runs 15 residues. Trimming pared 0 bases from V and 5 bases from J, leaving 8 bases between. This chain's CDR3 is CASSEADSNNSPLHF. The CDR3 nucleotides are TGTGCCAGCAGTGAAGCCGACAGTAATAATTCACCCCTCCACTTT.

This clone has at least ten counts. V usage is TRBV11-2 and J usage is TRBJ2-7, with a possible D match to TRBD2 (5 bases). CDR3 length: 15 residues. Germline V gives CDR1 SGHAT, CDR2 FQNNGV. V dropped 1 base and J dropped 4 bases, with 14 bases sitting between them. The DNA of the CDR3 is TGTGCCAGCAGCTTAGGCCTAGCAACCATATACGAGCAGTACTTC. Amino acids: CASSLGLATIYEQYF.

This clone was picked up a small number of times. The rearrangement uses TRBV7-3 and TRBJ2-2; 9 bases line up with TRBD1. V gave up 6 bases and J gave up 6 bases; unmatched junction bases: 11. CDR1 and CDR2 (germline): SGHTA, FQGTGA. This CDR3 spans 16 amino acids. Here the CDR3 reads CASSLKVDRGAGELFF. The CDR3 DNA follows: TGTGCCAGCAGTCTGAAGGTGGACAGGGGCGCCGGGGAGCTGTTTTTT.

This clone came up many times. The chain has TRBV19 and TRBJ1-2; 7 bases align to TRBD1. Germline assignment: CDR1 LNHDA and CDR2 SQIVND (reference sequence). J was trimmed by 8 bases and V by 10 bases; bases with no gene match: 10. This CDR3 is built from 12 residues. CDR3 DNA: TGTGCCACCCGAAGACAGGGAGGAGGCTACACCTTC. It encodes CATRRQGGGYTF.

The sample holds many counts of this clone. The J gene is TRBJ2-6, the V gene TRBV5-4; 11 positions match TRBD1. CDR1 and CDR2 (germline): SGHNT, YYREEE (reference sequence). The CDR3 has 17 residues. J was trimmed by 3 bases and V by 3 bases; bases with no gene match: 5. The CDR3 here is CASSSGTGGFGANVLTF. DNA for the CDR3: TGTGCCAGCAGCTCCGGGACAGGGGGTTTTGGGGCCAACGTCCTGACTTTC.

This clone showed up just a few times. The J gene is TRBJ2-5, the V gene TRBV5-1; D might be TRBD2 (6 bases). Matching the DNA end better, TRBJ2-7 makes the J call doubtful. The germline gives CDR1 SGHRS, CDR2 YFSETQ. The CDR3 spans 15 residues. CDR3 amino acids: CASSPAGLGFYEQYF. CDR3 sequence (DNA): TGCGCCAGCAGCCCCGCGGGACTGGGATTCTACGAGCAGTACTTC.

The chain recombines TRBV6-5 with TRBJ2-2; D remains unclear. V lost 2 bases and J 4 bases, leaving 5 bases between the germline ends. This CDR3 contains 13 residues. The germline CDR1 and CDR2 sequences are MNHEY and SVGAGI. CDR3 amino acids: CASSYPRTGELFF. CDR3 nucleotide sequence: TGTGCCAGCAGTTACCCTCGCACCGGGGAGCTGTTTTTT.

This clone appeared many times. V and J are TRBV23-1 and TRBJ1-2, with D maybe TRBD1 (5 bases). TRBV23-1 is known as an ORF, though its function is uncertain. The CDR3 has 13 amino acids. V lost 4 bases to trimming and J lost 0 bases, with 6 bases between them. The CDR3: CASSRGANYGYTF. CDR3 DNA: TGCGCCAGCAGTCGGGGCGCTAACTATGGCTACACCTTC.

This clone was seen a handful of times. CDR3 sequence (DNA): TGTGCCAGCAGTCAAACGGGGGCAGGGGGTTACAATGAGCAGTTCTTC. It is translated as CASSQTGAGGYNEQFF. The rearrangement uses TRBV25-1 and TRBJ2-1; a possible D gene is TRBD1 (7 bases). This CDR3 is 16 amino acids long. CDR1 is MGHDK and CDR2 is SYGVNS in the germline V gene. The V end was cut by 5 bases, the J end by 4 bases, with 18 bases between.

This clone was seen many times. The CDR3 nucleotides read TGTGCCAGCAGCTTCGGACAGGGGGCGCGTAATTCACCCCTCCACTTT. Translating it yields CASSFGQGARNSPLHF. V usage is TRBV11-2 and J usage is TRBJ1-6; 11 bases are shared with TRBD1. The V gene end was trimmed by 3 bases and the J gene end by 6 bases; junction bases not matched to a gene: 4. Germline V lookup: CDR1 SGHAT, CDR2 FQNNGV. This CDR3 contains 16 residues.

This clone was observed at least ten times. The chain recombines TRBV11-2 with TRBJ2-2, with 8 positions matching TRBD1. CDR3 length: 17 amino acids. Per germline, CDR1 SGHAT and CDR2 FQNNGV. Unmatched junction bases numbered 7, after V lost 0 bases and J lost 4 bases. The CDR3 sequence: CASSLDPRTGSTGELFF. The DNA for the CDR3 is TGTGCCAGCAGCTTAGATCCCCGGACAGGGTCCACCGGGGAGCTGTTTTTT.

This clone appeared many times. The chain carries TRBV6-4 and TRBJ2-2; 9 bases are shared with TRBD1. CDR3 length equals 16 residues. Germline V gene sequence: CDR1 MRHNA, CDR2 SNTAGT. V lost 4 bases, J lost 7 bases, and 10 bases stayed unmatched. Here the CDR3 DNA reads TGTGCCAGCAGTGGGGGATGGACAGGGGCGGGCGGGGAGCTGTTTTTT. Amino acid sequence: CASSGGWTGAGGELFF.

This clone has a count of ten or more. This chain links TRBV7-9 with TRBJ1-1, with 10 positions matching TRBD1. The CDR3 is made up of 14 amino acids. Trimming removed 3 bases from V and 5 bases from J; junction bases left unmatched: 3. Germline CDR1 is SEHNR and CDR2 is FQNEAQ (reference sequence). CDR3 in DNA: TGTGCCAGCAGCTTGGGGACAGGGGAGACTGAAGCTTTCTTT. It translates to CASSLGTGETEAFF.